This TCR beta chain is drawn from a study of T cell changes during pregnancy in multiple sclerosis (dated by TCRdb to the late 2010s). Concerning the study at large: In women with multiple sclerosis, the researchers looked at how the T cell repertoire shifted as pregnancy progressed.

Turning to this clone: Its specific antigen is unknown. Base qualities are not recorded, but no much larger clone differs from it by a single base.

Library method: the immunoSEQ multiplex PCR assay. The clones in this table, taken by TCRdb from immuneACCESS, are in-frame only. Not every clone is retained; where verified, under half of the shortfall comes from an unresolved V gene, and the cause of the rest is unknown. The sample table contains around 35,000 clones; only one count was recorded for 92% of them. Roughly 0.44% of the sample lies in the top ten. CDR1 and CDR2 are read off the germline V gene (reference sequence) as SEHNR and FQNEAQ. The CDR3 goes from the cysteine to the phenylalanine over 16 residues. Only the CDR3 DNA stays, 48 bases, in frame from base 1. Trimming takes 1 base off V and 0 bases off J; junction bases not matched to a gene: 4.

The sample consisted of CD4+ T cells from peripheral blood mononuclear cells, taken after pregnancy. The TCR sequence derives from a female donor with multiple sclerosis, enrolled in a pregnancy study. Recombination connected TRBV7-9 to TRBJ2-3, with 7 bases in between that match TRBD1. Read as DNA, the sequence is TGTGCCAGCAGCTTAGGAGGGGGCGGAAGCACAGATACGCAGTATTTT. It translates as CASSLGGGGSTDTQYF.